The 15 T cell receptor beta chains given below trace back to one sample, sequenced in a study of shared clonotypes between healthy human individuals. Measured with immunoSEQ multiplex PCR; TCRdb has only the in-frame clones, and not every one. Counted here are approximately 940,000 clones, less than 85% occurring once; the ten biggest clones make up approximately 1.5%. Sequencing was performed on memory CD4+ T cells sorted from blood. Subset noted: CD45RA-negative fraction. The receptors originated from a man aged 18 to 30 in good health.

The V gene is TRBV12-5, the J gene TRBJ1-5, with D possibly matching TRBD1 (6 bases). Looked up from germline, CDR1 is LGHNT and CDR2 is FRNRAP. CDR3 length equals 16 residues. Deletions cut 4 bases from V and 5 bases from J, with 18 bases between. CDR3 DNA sequence: TGTGCTAGTGGTTCGGTGGGGGGGGCTTTAGATCAGCCCCAGCATTTT. Its translation is CASGSVGGALDQPQHF.

The J gene is TRBJ2-2, the V gene TRBV5-4; 9 bases map to TRBD2. CDR3 length equals 16 residues. The germline V gene has CDR1 SGHNT and CDR2 YYREEE (reference sequence). V shed 4 bases, J shed 0 bases, and the junction held 4 bases outside the gene matches. CDR3 sequence: CASSRGGAANTGELFF. DNA for the CDR3: TGTGCCAGCAGCCGCGGGGGGGCGGCGAACACCGGGGAGCTGTTTTTT.

For the CDR3, the DNA is TGTGCAAGTCGCTCCCCCTCCCGACAGGAAGGAATAGGGAACGAGCAGTACTTC. Amino acids: CASRSPSRQEGIGNEQYF. The rearrangement links TRBV12-2 to TRBJ2-7; the table calls TRBD1, which could not be checked here. TRBV12-2 is assigned pseudogene status. This CDR3 contains 18 residues.

The sample holds a few counts of this clone. The chain combines TRBV29-1 with TRBJ1-2, with 8 bases aligning to TRBD1. With V trimmed by 7 bases and J by 8 bases, 6 bases remained unmatched. This CDR3 region has 11 residues. Germline V CDR1 and CDR2: SQVTM, ANQGSEA. CDR3 amino acids: CSGSGGAGYTF. The CDR3 nucleotides read TGCAGCGGTTCAGGGGGCGCGGGCTACACCTTC.

This clone turned up a few times. The chain's CDR3 is CASSPSLGTPSNQPQHF. CDR3 nucleotide sequence: TGTGCCAGCAGTCCTTCCCTAGGTACACCTAGCAATCAGCCCCAGCATTTT. The genes are TRBV28 and TRBJ1-5; D gene uncertain. Germline loops: CDR1 MDHEN, CDR2 SYDVKM. Trimming pared 5 bases from V and 0 bases from J, leaving 17 bases between. CDR3 length: 17 residues.

This clone was counted a few times. V and J are TRBV27 and TRBJ1-2, with no clear D. The CDR3 extends over 11 amino acids. Trimming removed 0 bases from V and 5 bases from J, with 1 base in between. Per the germline V gene, CDR1 is MNHEY and CDR2 is SMNVEV (reference sequence). CDR3 amino acids: CASSLSYGYTF. CDR3 bases: TGTGCCAGCAGTTTATCATATGGCTACACCTTC.

The genes are TRBV6-5 and TRBJ2-7; D may be TRBD2 (6 bases). This CDR3 is built from 15 residues. Trimming cost V 6 bases and J 7 bases, with 22 bases left between them. Germline V lookup: CDR1 MNHEY, CDR2 SVGAGI. CDR3 loop: CASSRGPPGAGEQYF. In DNA form, the CDR3 reads TGTGCCAGCAGCCGAGGCCCACCGGGAGCTGGGGAGCAGTACTTC.

The rearrangement uses TRBV11-2 and TRBJ2-7; D ambiguous. The germline V gene encodes CDR1 SGHAT and CDR2 FQNNGV. The CDR3 covers 14 residues. V lost 0 bases, J lost 6 bases, and 12 bases lay in between. The CDR3 sequence: CASSLDSLSPEQYF. The CDR3 DNA reads as TGTGCCAGCAGCTTAGATAGTTTGTCCCCCGAGCAGTACTTC.

The chain uses TRBV10-3 and TRBJ2-6; TRBD1 matches at 9 bases. The CDR3 is 18 residues long. The V gene's germline CDR1 is ENHRY and CDR2 SYGVKD. Trimming at V came to 3 bases and at J to 3 bases, leaving 9 bases not matched to a gene. CDR3 amino acids: CAISDGGQGRFGANVLTF. In DNA form, the CDR3 reads TGTGCCATCAGTGATGGTGGACAGGGGCGCTTTGGGGCCAACGTCCTGACTTTC.

The CDR3 spells CASSSRGLAPRNTIYF. The DNA of the CDR3 is TGTGCCAGCAGCTCAAGGGGGCTGGCGCCCCGGAACACCATATATTTT. The rearrangement joins TRBV5-6 to TRBJ1-3, with 7 bases identical to TRBD1. The germline gives CDR1 SGHDT, CDR2 YYEEEE. Unmatched junction bases numbered 13, after V lost 3 bases and J lost 7 bases. The CDR3 length is 16 residues.

V and J are TRBV5-1 and TRBJ1-2; D is perhaps TRBD1 (5 bases). Germline V gives CDR1 SGHRS, CDR2 YFSETQ. V lost 7 bases and J lost 8, with 21 bases in between. This CDR3 is built from 14 residues. The CDR3 is CASRTGTEGRGYTF. The CDR3 nucleotides are TGCGCCAGCCGAACCGGGACCGAGGGTCGAGGCTACACCTTC.

The J gene is TRBJ2-4, the V gene TRBV28; no reliable D call. The CDR3 runs 11 residues. CDR1 and CDR2 (germline): MDHEN, SYDVKM. V lost 6 bases, J lost 13 bases, and 13 bases lay in between. CDR3 protein: CASSTLGFQYF. The DNA for the CDR3 is TGTGCCAGCAGCACCCTCGGGTTCCAGTACTTC.

The CDR3 loop reads CASSLESLHGNFGYTF. In DNA, the CDR3 is TGTGCCAGCAGCTTGGAATCCCTACACGGGAACTTCGGCTACACCTTC. This chain uses TRBV5-4 with TRBJ1-2; D is uncertain. Germline V CDR1 and CDR2: SGHNT, YYREEE (reference sequence). The CDR3 is made up of 16 amino acids. Trimming removed 0 bases at V and 8 bases at J, with 20 bases between.

This clone appeared a few times. Other nucleotide sequences in the sample specify the same CDR3. The CDR3 nucleotides are TGTGCCAGCTCACGATTGAACACTGAAGCTTTCTTT. Encoded protein: CASSRLNTEAFF. The chain has TRBV18 and TRBJ1-1; D remains ambiguous. The CDR3 contains 12 residues. Per the germline V gene, CDR1 is KGHSH and CDR2 is LQKENI. V shed 4 bases and J shed 0 bases, with 3 bases lying between them.

V usage is TRBV19 and J usage is TRBJ2-1, with D perhaps matching TRBD2 (5 bases). CDR3 length: 14 amino acids. Germline V gives CDR1 LNHDA, CDR2 SQIVND (reference sequence). V was trimmed by 4 bases and J by 5 bases, leaving 12 bases between them. CDR3 protein: CASSNYGKDNEQFF. DNA of the CDR3: TGTGCCAGTAGTAACTACGGGAAAGACAATGAGCAGTTCTTC.